Shown below are 17 T cell receptor beta chains from a single sample sequenced in a study of shared clonotypes between healthy human individuals. CD45RO-negative, CCR7-selected cells formed the naive CD8 fraction, which excluded terminally differentiated effector memory CD45RA+ cells. Clones were read by immunoSEQ multiplex PCR, and TCRdb kept only the in-frame ones, dropping some. The sample carries about 1.9 million clones, 93% recorded once. Material: naive CD8+ T cells from PBMCs. These receptors all stem from a man between 18 and 35 years old in good health. Some clones in this sample may be carry-over from other donors' samples.

The rearrangement joins TRBV9 to TRBJ1-2; TRBD1 matches at 7 bases. This CDR3 contains 13 residues. CDR1 SGDLS and CDR2 YYNGEE come from the germline V gene. V shed 2 bases, J shed 8 bases, and the junction held 6 bases outside the gene matches. This CDR3 reads CASSVRQGGGYTF. The CDR3 nucleotides are TGTGCCAGCAGCGTCAGACAGGGAGGAGGCTACACCTTC.

In the case of this clone: This sample includes further DNA sequences coding for the same CDR3. V and J are TRBV13 and TRBJ2-5; D not resolved. CDR3 length equals 12 residues. V lost 8 bases and J lost 1, with 8 bases in between. From germline, CDR1 is PRHDT and CDR2 FYEKMQ (reference sequence). CDR3 sequence (DNA): TGTGCCAGCCGGTTAGGCCAAGAGACCCAGTACTTC. Encoded protein: CASRLGQETQYF. Together with reference TRBV13 and TRBJ2-5, the CDR3 gives the full variable domain: AAGVIQSPRHLIKEKRETATLKCYPIPRHDTVYWYQQGPGQDPQFLISFYEKMQSDKGSIPDRFSAQQFSDYHSELNMSSLELGDSALYFCASRLGQETQYFGPGTRLLVL.

This clone came up once. The rearrangement joins TRBV29-1 to TRBJ1-2; D uncertain. V lost 2 bases and J 4 bases, leaving 11 bases between the germline ends. The germline gives CDR1 SQVTM, CDR2 ANQGSEA. The CDR3 is 13 amino acids. The CDR3 DNA reads as TGCAGCGTTGAAAGCCGGGGTGGCTATGGCTACACCTTC. It encodes CSVESRGGYGYTF.

The chain carries TRBV7-9 and TRBJ1-1; weak D call: TRBD1 (5 bases). Trimming cost V 1 base and J 0 bases, with 9 bases left between them. Germline lookup yields CDR1 SEHNR and CDR2 FQNEAQ (reference sequence). CDR3 length: 15 amino acids. CDR3 sequence (DNA): TGTGCCAGCAGCTTAGGAACGGGGCTGAACACTGAAGCTTTCTTT. It codes for CASSLGTGLNTEAFF.

This clone was found once. The chain employs TRBV7-9 and TRBJ1-1; 7 bases map to TRBD1. Trimming at V came to 7 bases and at J to 4 bases, leaving 12 bases not matched to a gene. CDR3 length equals 15 residues. CDR1 is SEHNR and CDR2 is FQNEAQ in the germline V gene (reference sequence). In DNA, the CDR3 is TGTGCCAGCACCCAACCGAAGGGGGCTGGCACTGAAGCTTTCTTT. Its translation is CASTQPKGAGTEAFF.

The chain recombines TRBV2 with TRBJ2-7; 13 bases line up with TRBD2. The CDR3 has 16 amino acids. Germline assignment: CDR1 SNHLY and CDR2 FYNNEI. J was trimmed by 2 bases and V by 3 bases; bases with no gene match: 4. The CDR3 nucleotides read TGTGCCAGCAGTGACCCGGGACTAGCGGGAACCTACGAGCAGTACTTC. Translated, it gives CASSDPGLAGTYEQYF.

This chain links TRBV5-1 with TRBJ1-1; D is undetermined. CDR3 size: 14 residues. Germline V gene data show CDR1 as SGHRS and CDR2 as YFSETQ. Trimming removed 1 base from V and 4 bases from J, with 11 bases in between. This CDR3 is CASSLSQWGTEAFF. The CDR3, as DNA: TGCGCCAGCAGCTTGTCACAGTGGGGCACTGAAGCTTTCTTT.

Concerning this clone itself: The sample carries other DNA sequences with the same CDR3. The V and J genes are TRBV19 and TRBJ2-1; D is unresolved. This CDR3 contains 11 residues. Looked up from germline, CDR1 is LNHDA and CDR2 is SQIVND (reference sequence). The ends were cut back, 3 bases at V and 7 bases at J, with 4 bases in the middle. CDR3 sequence (DNA): TGTGCCAGTAGTATGGGGAATGAGCAGTTCTTC. Protein: CASSMGNEQFF.

The J gene is TRBJ1-5, the V gene TRBV28, with D perhaps matching TRBD1 (6 bases). Per germline, CDR1 MDHEN and CDR2 SYDVKM. The CDR3 totals 16 residues. Between the trimmed V and J ends, which lost 3 bases and 6 bases, there was a span of 18 bases. The CDR3 region is CASSFSSGGAGQPQHF. CDR3 DNA sequence: TGTGCCAGCAGTTTCTCCAGTGGGGGGGCCGGTCAGCCCCAGCATTTT.

This clone was recorded a few times. V usage is TRBV28 and J usage is TRBJ2-1; D is undetermined. The V gene's germline CDR1 is MDHEN and CDR2 SYDVKM. V shed 2 bases and J shed 12 bases, with 11 bases lying between them. This CDR3 has 12 amino acids. The CDR3 loop reads CASSLQNSVQFF. In DNA, the CDR3 is TGTGCCAGCAGTTTACAAAACTCAGTGCAGTTCTTC. Full variable domain (missing parts from reference TRBV28 and TRBJ2-1): DVKVTQSSRYLVKRTGEKVFLECVQDMDHENMFWYRQDPGLGLRLIYFSYDVKMKEKGDIPEGYSVSREKKERFSLILESASTNQTSMYLCASSLQNSVQFFGPGTRLTVL.

The CDR3 spells CASSQSRILDSSTDTQYF. The CDR3 bases are TGTGCCAGCAGCCAATCGAGGATTCTGGACAGTAGCACAGATACGCAGTATTTT. The genes are TRBV7-8 and TRBJ2-3; perhaps TRBD1 as D (6 bases). The V and J ends lost 5 bases and 0 bases respectively, with 21 bases between them. This CDR3 is 18 amino acids long. Germline loops: CDR1 SGHVS, CDR2 FQNEAQ.

This clone has only one observation. The chain is built from TRBV7-2 and TRBJ2-3, with D unresolved. The germline V gene has CDR1 SGHTA and CDR2 FQGNSA. The CDR3 contains 15 residues. Trimming left V 4 bases short and J 2 bases short, with 13 bases between. DNA of the CDR3: TGTGCCAGCAGCTCCCCTGACTGGTTCACAGATACGCAGTATTTT. Translating gives CASSSPDWFTDTQYF.

This chain joins TRBV27 and TRBJ2-2; a weak D match, TRBD2 (6 bases). This CDR3 has 14 residues. CDR1 and CDR2 from the germline V gene are MNHEY and SMNVEV (reference sequence). V dropped 6 bases and J dropped 4 bases, with 12 bases sitting between them. CDR3 amino acids: CASSPEGSTGELFF. CDR3 coding DNA: TGTGCCAGCAGCCCGGAGGGGTCCACCGGGGAGCTGTTTTTT.

The rearrangement links TRBV6-1 to TRBJ2-1; TRBD2 matches at 7 bases. The CDR3 covers 15 residues. Germline-derived CDR1 and CDR2 are MNHNS and SASEGT. The J segment lost 6 bases and the V segment lost 4 bases, leaving 9 bases of the junction unmatched. The CDR3 DNA reads as TGTGCCAGCAGTGTTCCGAGGGAGGGCCGCAATGAGCAGTTCTTC. Translating gives CASSVPREGRNEQFF.

This clone was picked up a small number of times. The V gene is TRBV4-1, the J gene TRBJ1-2; TRBD1 is a possible D gene (5 bases). CDR1 MGHRA and CDR2 YSYEKL come from the germline V gene. V lost 0 bases, J lost 8 bases, and 10 bases lay in between. This CDR3 comprises 13 residues. The CDR3 nucleotides are TGCGCCAGCAGCCAAGATTGGAGGGACGGCTACACCTTC. Translation gives CASSQDWRDGYTF.

This chain joins TRBV7-9 and TRBJ2-2; D not certain. The CDR3 is made up of 14 amino acids. Per germline, CDR1 SEHNR and CDR2 FQNEAQ (reference sequence). V was cut by 7 bases and J by 2 bases, with 11 bases left in between. CDR3 bases: TGTGCCAGCAACTCCCAGCCCAACACCGGGGAGCTGTTTTTT. Its translation: CASNSQPNTGELFF.

The V gene is TRBV12-5, the J gene TRBJ2-5, with D perhaps TRBD1 or TRBD2 (5 bases each). This CDR3 has 12 amino acids. Germline CDR1 reads LGHNT; CDR2 reads FRNRAP. The V end was cut by 2 bases, the J end by 7 bases, with 8 bases between. The chain's CDR3 is CASGLFGGTQYF. The CDR3 nucleotides read TGTGCTAGTGGTTTGTTTGGGGGGACCCAGTACTTC.